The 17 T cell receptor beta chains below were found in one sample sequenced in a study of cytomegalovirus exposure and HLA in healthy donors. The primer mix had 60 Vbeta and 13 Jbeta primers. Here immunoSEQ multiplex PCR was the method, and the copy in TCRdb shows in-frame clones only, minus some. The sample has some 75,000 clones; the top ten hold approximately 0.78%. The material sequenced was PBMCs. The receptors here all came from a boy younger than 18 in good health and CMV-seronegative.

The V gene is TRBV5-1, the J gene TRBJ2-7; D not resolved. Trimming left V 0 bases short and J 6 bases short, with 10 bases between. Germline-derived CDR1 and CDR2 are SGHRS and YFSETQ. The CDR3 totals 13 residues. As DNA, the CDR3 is TGCGCCAGCAGCTTGGGGAGCGCCAGCGAGCAGTACTTC. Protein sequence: CASSLGSASEQYF.

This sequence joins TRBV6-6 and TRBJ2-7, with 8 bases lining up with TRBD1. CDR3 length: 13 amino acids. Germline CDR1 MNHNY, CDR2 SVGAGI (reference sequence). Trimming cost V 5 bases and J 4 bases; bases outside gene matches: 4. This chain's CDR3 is CASSQGAGYEQYF. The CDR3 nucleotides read TGTGCCAGCAGTCAGGGGGCAGGATACGAGCAGTACTTC.

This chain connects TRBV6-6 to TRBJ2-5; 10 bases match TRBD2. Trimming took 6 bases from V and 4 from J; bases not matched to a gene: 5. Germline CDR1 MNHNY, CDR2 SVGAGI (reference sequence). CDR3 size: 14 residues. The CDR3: CASRGSGGRETQYF. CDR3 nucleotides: TGTGCCAGCAGGGGTAGCGGGGGGAGAGAGACCCAGTACTTC.

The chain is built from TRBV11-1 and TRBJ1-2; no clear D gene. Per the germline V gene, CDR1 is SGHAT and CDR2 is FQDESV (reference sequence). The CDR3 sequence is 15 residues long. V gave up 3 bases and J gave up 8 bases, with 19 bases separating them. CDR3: CASSLTDTAAGGYTF. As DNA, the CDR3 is TGTGCCAGCAGCTTGACCGACACAGCGGCGGGGGGCTACACCTTC.

CDR3 coding DNA: TGTGCCAGCAGCGGGGGCCGGGGCACAGATACGCAGTATTTT. Protein sequence: CASSGGRGTDTQYF. V gene TRBV9 combines with J gene TRBJ2-3; the D gene is possibly TRBD1 (5 bases). V was cut by 3 bases and J by 1 base, with 9 bases left in between. Germline lookup yields CDR1 SGDLS and CDR2 YYNGEE. CDR3 size: 14 residues.

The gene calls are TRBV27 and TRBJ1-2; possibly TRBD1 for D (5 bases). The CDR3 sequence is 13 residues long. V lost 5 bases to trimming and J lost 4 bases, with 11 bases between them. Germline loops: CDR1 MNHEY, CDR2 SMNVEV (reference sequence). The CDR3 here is CASSPRVGYGYTF. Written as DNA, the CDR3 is TGTGCCAGCAGTCCCAGGGTGGGCTATGGCTACACCTTC.

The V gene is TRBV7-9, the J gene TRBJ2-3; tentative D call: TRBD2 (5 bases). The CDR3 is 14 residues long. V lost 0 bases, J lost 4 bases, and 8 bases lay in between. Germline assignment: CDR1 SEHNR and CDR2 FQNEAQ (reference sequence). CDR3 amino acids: CASSLALDADTQYF. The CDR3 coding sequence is TGTGCCAGCAGCTTAGCACTAGATGCAGATACGCAGTATTTT.

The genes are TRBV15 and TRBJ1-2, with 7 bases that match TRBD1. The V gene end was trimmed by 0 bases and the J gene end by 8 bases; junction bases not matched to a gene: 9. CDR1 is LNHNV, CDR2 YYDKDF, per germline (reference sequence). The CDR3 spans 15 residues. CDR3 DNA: TGTGCCACCAGCAGAGATAGGGCAGGGGGGTACGGCTACACCTTC. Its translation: CATSRDRAGGYGYTF. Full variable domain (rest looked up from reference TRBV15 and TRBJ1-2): DAMVIQNPRYQVTQFGKPVTLSCSQTLNHNVMYWYQQKSSQAPKLLFHYYDKDFNNEADTPDNFQSRRPNTSFCFLDIRSPGLGDTAMYLCATSRDRAGGYGYTFGSGTRLTVV.

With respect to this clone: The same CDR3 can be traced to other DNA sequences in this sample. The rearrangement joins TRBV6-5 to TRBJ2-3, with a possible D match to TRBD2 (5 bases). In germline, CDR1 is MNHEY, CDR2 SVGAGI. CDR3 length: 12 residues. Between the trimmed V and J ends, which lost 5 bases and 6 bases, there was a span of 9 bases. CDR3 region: CASSRGMDTQYF. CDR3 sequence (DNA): TGTGCCAGCAGTCGAGGGATGGATACGCAGTATTTT.

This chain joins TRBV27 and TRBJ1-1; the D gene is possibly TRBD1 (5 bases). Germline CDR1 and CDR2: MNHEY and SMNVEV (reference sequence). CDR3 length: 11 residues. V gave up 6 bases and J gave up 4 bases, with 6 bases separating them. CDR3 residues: CASSQGTEAFF. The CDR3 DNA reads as TGTGCCAGCAGCCAGGGCACTGAAGCTTTCTTT.

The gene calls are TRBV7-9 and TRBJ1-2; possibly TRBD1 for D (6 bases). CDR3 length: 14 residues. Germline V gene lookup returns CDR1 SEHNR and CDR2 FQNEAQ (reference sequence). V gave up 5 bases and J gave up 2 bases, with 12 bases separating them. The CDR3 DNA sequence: TGTGCCAGCAGCCTCCGGACAGAGAACTATGGCTACACCTTC. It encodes CASSLRTENYGYTF.

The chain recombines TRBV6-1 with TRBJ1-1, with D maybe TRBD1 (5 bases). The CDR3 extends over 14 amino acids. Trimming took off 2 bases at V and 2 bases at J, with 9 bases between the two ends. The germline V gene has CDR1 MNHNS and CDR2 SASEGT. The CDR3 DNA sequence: TGTGCCAGCAGTGAAACAGGTTACAACACTGAAGCTTTCTTT. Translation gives CASSETGYNTEAFF.

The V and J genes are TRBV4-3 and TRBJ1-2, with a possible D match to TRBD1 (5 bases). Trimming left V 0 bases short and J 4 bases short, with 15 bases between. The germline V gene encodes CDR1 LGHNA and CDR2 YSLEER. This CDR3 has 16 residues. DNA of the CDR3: TGCGCCAGCAGCCAAGATGACAGAGAGAGAGCCTATGGCTACACCTTC. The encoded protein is CASSQDDRERAYGYTF.

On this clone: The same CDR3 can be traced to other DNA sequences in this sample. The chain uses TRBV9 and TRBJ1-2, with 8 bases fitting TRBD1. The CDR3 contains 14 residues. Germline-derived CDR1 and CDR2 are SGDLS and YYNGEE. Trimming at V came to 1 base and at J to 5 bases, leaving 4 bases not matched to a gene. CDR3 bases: TGTGCCAGCAGCGTAAGTGGACAGGGTTATGGCTACACCTTC. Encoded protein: CASSVSGQGYGYTF.

Here the CDR3 reads CASSESGQVHGTQYF. The CDR3 region has the DNA TGTGCCAGCAGTGAATCCGGACAGGTCCACGGGACCCAGTACTTC. The genes are TRBV25-1 and TRBJ2-5; 7 nucleotides line up with TRBD1. This CDR3 is 15 amino acids long. V shed 1 base, J shed 7 bases, and the junction held 9 bases outside the gene matches. The germline gives CDR1 MGHDK, CDR2 SYGVNS.

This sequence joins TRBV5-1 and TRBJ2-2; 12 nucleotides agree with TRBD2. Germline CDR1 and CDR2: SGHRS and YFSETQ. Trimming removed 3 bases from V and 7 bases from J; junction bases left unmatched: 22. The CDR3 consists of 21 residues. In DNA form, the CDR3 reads TGCGCCAGCAGCTCCTACAAACGACAAAACGGACTAGCGGGAAGGATCGGGGAGCTGTTTTTT. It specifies CASSSYKRQNGLAGRIGELFF.

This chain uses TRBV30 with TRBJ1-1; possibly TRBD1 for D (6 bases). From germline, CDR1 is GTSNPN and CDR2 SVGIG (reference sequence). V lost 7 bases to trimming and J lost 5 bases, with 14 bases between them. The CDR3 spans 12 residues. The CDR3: CAFTGQSTEAFF. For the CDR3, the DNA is TGTGCCTTTACAGGGCAGAGTACTGAAGCTTTCTTT.